These 3 T cell receptor beta chains were all obtained from the same sample, sequenced in a study of blood T cells in healthy people across ages. Then a second PCR, running roughly 7 to 12 cycles, was carried out with a sample-barcoded 5' primer and a J-beta primer mix. TCRdb called the 5' RACE reads again in MiXCR, with one record for every CDR3 protein. The sample lists 1.5 million to 2 million distinct CDR3 sequences, less than 50% occurring once. The sequencing input was blood. The source of these receptors is a woman in her thirties or forties in good health.

In regard to this clonotype: An end of the junction does not agree with germline; a read error may underlie this. This chain joins TRBV12-3 or TRBV12-4 and TRBJ1-2; the match to TRBD1 covers 8 bases. There are 13 residues in the CDR3. The CDR3 DNA sequence: TGTGCCAGCAGTCGGGACAGGAACTGTGGCTACACCTTC. Protein sequence: CASSRDRNCGYTF.

The rearrangement links TRBV6-1 to TRBJ2-5; 8 bases match TRBD2. The DNA end is a closer match to TRBJ2-7, so the J assignment may be wrong. This CDR3 is built from 16 residues. From germline, CDR1 is MNHNS and CDR2 SASEGT. CDR3 nucleotide sequence: TGTGCCAGCAGCATTTTCCCCAGCGGGGGTGACTACGAGCAGTACTTC. Protein product: CASSIFPSGGDYEQYF.

This chain connects TRBV7-9 to TRBJ2-1; 7 bases align to TRBD1. Germline lookup yields CDR1 SEHNR and CDR2 FQNEAQ (reference sequence). The J segment lost 13 bases and the V segment lost 6 bases, leaving 18 bases of the junction unmatched. This CDR3 spans 15 amino acids. CDR3 region: CASRENIRGQETQFF. The DNA of the CDR3 is TGTGCCAGCAGAGAAAATATAAGGGGGCAGGAGACCCAGTTCTTC.